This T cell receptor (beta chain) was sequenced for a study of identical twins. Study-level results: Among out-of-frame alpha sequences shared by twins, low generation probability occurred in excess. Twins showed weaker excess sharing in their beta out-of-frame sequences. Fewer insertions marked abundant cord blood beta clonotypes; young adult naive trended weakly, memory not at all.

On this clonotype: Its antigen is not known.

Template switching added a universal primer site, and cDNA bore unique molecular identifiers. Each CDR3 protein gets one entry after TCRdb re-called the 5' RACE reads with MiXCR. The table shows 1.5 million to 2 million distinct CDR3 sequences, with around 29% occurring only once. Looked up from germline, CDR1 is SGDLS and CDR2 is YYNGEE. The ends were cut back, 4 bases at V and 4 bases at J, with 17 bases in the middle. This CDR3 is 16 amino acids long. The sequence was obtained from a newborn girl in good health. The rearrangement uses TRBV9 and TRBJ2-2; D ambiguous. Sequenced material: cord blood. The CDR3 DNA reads TGTGCCAGCAGCCCGTTAGGTCAGGTACCCACCGGGGAGCTGTTTTTT. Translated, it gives CASSPLGQVPTGELFF. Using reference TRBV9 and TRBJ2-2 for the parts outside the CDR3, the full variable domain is DSGVTQTPKHLITATGQRVTLRCSPRSGDLSVYWYQQSLDQGLQFLIQYYNGEERAKGNILERFSAQQFPDLHSELNLSSLELGDSALYFCASSPLGQVPTGELFFGEGSRLTVL.